This T cell receptor beta chain was found in a study of naive and memory T cell subsets. General study results and limits: In naive cells, over 95% of TCR sequences were seen only once.

This clonotype was picked up a small number of times. What it recognizes is unknown. The germline CDR1 and CDR2 sequences are SGHRS and YFSETQ. The CDR3 contains 15 residues. With V trimmed by 4 bases and J by 7 bases, 11 bases remained unmatched. An equimolar mix of two oligonucleotides served as the beta constant-region primer for TRBC1 and TRBC2. A 12-nucleotide UMI and the SP2 primer were added to the cDNA 3' end by oligonucleotide ligation. In TCRdb, the UMI-ligation and nested PCR reads were re-called with MiXCR into one record per CDR3 protein. The sample lists some 36,000 distinct CDR3 sequences; approximately 12% were seen once. Effector memory cells were sorted as CD45RA-CD27-, EMRA cells as CD45RA+CD27-.

Sequenced material: effector memory CD4+ T cells from blood. The subset denotes: effector memory, CD45RA- CD27-. The gene calls are TRBV5-1 and TRBJ2-1, with 7 bases aligning to TRBD2. This TCR was sampled from a human donor in good health. The CDR3 reads CASSPGTEAGNEQFF. CDR3 DNA sequence: TGCGCCAGCAGCCCAGGGACGGAAGCGGGAAATGAGCAGTTCTTC.